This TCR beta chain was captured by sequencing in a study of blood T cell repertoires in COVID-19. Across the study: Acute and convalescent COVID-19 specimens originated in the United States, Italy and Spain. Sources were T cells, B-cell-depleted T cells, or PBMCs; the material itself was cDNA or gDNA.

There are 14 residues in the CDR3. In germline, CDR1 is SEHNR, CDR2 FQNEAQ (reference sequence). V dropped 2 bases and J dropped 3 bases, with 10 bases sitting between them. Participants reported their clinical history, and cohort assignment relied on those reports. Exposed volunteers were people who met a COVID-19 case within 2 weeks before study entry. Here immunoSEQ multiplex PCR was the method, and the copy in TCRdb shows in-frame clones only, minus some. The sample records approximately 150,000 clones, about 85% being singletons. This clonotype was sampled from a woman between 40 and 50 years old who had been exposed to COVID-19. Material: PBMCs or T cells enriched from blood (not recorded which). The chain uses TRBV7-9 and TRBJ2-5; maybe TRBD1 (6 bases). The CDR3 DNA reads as TGTGCCAGCAGCTTAAGGACAGAGAAAGAGACCCAGTACTTC. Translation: CASSLRTEKETQYF.